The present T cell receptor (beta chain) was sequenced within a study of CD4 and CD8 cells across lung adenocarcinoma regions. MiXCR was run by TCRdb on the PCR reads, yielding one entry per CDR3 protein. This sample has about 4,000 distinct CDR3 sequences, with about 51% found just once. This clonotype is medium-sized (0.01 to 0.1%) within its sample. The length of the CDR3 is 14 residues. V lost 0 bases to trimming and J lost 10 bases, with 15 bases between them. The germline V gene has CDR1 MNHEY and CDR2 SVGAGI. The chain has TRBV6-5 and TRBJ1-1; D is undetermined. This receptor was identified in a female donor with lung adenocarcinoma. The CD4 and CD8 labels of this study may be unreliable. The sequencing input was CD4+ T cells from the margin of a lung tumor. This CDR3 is CASSYSGERTGAFF. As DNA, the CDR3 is TGTGCCAGCAGTTACTCTGGTGAAAGGACGGGAGCTTTCTTT.